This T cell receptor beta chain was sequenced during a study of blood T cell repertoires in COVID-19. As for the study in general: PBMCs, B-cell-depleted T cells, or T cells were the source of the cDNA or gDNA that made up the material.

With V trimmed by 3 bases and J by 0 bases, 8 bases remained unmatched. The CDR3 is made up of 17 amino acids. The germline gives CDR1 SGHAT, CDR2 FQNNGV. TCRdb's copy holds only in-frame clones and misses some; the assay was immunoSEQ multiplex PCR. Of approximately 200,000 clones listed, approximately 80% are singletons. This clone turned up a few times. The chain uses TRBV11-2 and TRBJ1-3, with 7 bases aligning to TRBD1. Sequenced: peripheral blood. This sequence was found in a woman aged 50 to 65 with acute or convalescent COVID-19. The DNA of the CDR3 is TGTGCCAGCAGCTTCCGGGCAGGGGGTAGCTCTGGAAACACCATATATTTT. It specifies CASSFRAGGSSGNTIYF. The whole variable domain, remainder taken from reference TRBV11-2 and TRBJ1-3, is EAGVAQSPRYKIIEKRQSVAFWCNPISGHATLYWYQQILGQGPKLLIQFQNNGVVDDSQLPKDRFSAERLKGVDSTLKIQPAKLEDSAVYLCASSFRAGGSSGNTIYFGEGSWLTVV.